Sequencing of this T cell receptor beta chain was carried out in a study of tumor-infiltrating lymphocytes in localized non-small cell lung cancer (dated by TCRdb to the early 2020s). Some background on the complete study: The cohort included patients whose samples were collected after neoadjuvant chemotherapy, as well as both smokers and never-smokers and several histologies. From each patient came resected tumor tissue plus uninvolved lung tissue from that same patient, and the uninvolved lung tissue was described as non-adjacent to the tumor. The same patients underwent several integrated assays, with TCR sequencing performed together with flow cytometry, multiplex immunofluorescence, RNA-seq, exome sequencing and proteomics. A total of roughly 51 patients were part of the paired comparison of immunoSEQ T-cell fraction between tumor and uninvolved lung. In total, the ICON cohort consisted of over a hundred surgical patients with localized non-small cell lung cancer who had their tumors resected.

Patient enrollment in ICON started in the first half of 2016, and the final patient was enrolled in 2018. A subcohort of some 80 patients provided fresh tumor and matched uninvolved tissue for in-depth immune analyses, with TCR sequencing among those analyses. DNA isolated from bulk tissue, without cell sorting, was used for TCR sequencing. The full study reports these points: TCRbeta sequencing supported higher T cell infiltration in tumors than in uninvolved lung tissue, consistent with immunofluorescence CD3 counts. Recurrence-free survival showed no association with tumor T-cell fraction from TCR sequencing (p = 0.61). Because assay coverage varied across patients depending on available tissue quantity, TCR sequencing was performed for only a subset of the cohort. TCR-derived T-cell fraction did not differ between the flow cytometry-defined immunotypes IM1 (good prognosis) and IM2 (poor prognosis). Because different assays used different pieces of the same tissue, technical variation could not be distinguished from intratumor heterogeneity.

Comment on this clone: Its antigen is unknown. Base quality data are lacking; no much larger clone is found one base away.

The CDR3 measures 15 amino acids from cysteine to phenylalanine. CDR3 DNA only is kept here, 45 bases in frame from base 1. V is clipped by 4 bases and J by 1 base, and the sequence between their germline boundaries is 12 bases long. According to the germline V gene (reference sequence), CDR1 reads WNHNN and CDR2 reads SYGVQD. The T-cell fraction in tumor and uninvolved lung tissue was obtained from TCR sequencing using the immunoSEQ assay. In the original analysis: For survival analysis, patients were divided into high (upper tertile) and low (lower two tertiles) T-cell fraction groups, which were compared by log-rank test. Paired tumor versus uninvolved lung differences in T-cell fraction were tested with a signed-rank test. TCRdb took over this immuneACCESS table, retaining in-frame rearrangements with V and J assigned. Such tables are incomplete; in checked studies, under half of the missing clones stem from an unresolved V gene, and the remainder is unexplained. That table furnishes V, J and clone size, whereas the DNA furnished D and trimming. The sample table shows tens of thousands of clones, and roughly three fifths are seen once. About 5.8% of the sample is in the top ten clones.

Sequencing was performed on lung tumor tissue. Recombination linked TRBV10-1 to TRBJ2-3; there is no confident call for the D gene. The TCR originated in a human donor with non-small cell lung cancer. The DNA sequence reads TGCGCCAGCAGTGGAGCTAGTCACGGCACAGATACGCAGTATTTT. It is translated as CASSGASHGTDTQYF.